This T cell receptor (beta chain) was identified in a study of cytomegalovirus exposure and HLA in healthy donors. General study findings and limits: According to the study, approximately 150 TCR beta chains were cytomegalovirus-associated. The authors later linked a missense DCLRE1C variant to TCR beta V- and J-gene trimming. Reports described diagnosis of cytomegalovirus status by the classifier as highly specific and sensitive. Beyond CMV serostatus, there was no information to go on about immune exposure.

As for this clone: The target antigen is unknown.

V was pared by 5 bases and J by 3 bases, with 11 bases between. CDR3 length: 14 residues. Germline CDR1 is SGHTA and CDR2 is FQGNSA. 13 Jbeta primers and 60 Vbeta primers were used for the PCR. Using immunoSEQ multiplex PCR, the repertoire was profiled, and TCRdb retains in-frame clones only, with some absent. The sample includes about 190,000 clones, roughly 83% of them seen just once. The rearrangement links TRBV7-2 to TRBJ1-5; TRBD1 might be the D (5 bases). The clonotype was recovered from a boy younger than 18 in good health and CMV-seronegative. Sequenced input: PBMCs. The CDR3 DNA reads as TGTGCCAGCAGCCCCGGACAATTCAATCAGCCCCAGCATTTT. Translation: CASSPGQFNQPQHF.